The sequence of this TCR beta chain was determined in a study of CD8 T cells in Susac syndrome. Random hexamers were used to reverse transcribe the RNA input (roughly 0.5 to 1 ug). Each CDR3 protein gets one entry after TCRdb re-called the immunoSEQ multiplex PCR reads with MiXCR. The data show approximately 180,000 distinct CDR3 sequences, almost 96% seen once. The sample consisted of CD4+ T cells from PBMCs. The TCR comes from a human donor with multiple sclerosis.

The CDR3 spells CASSLDSGATQYF. CDR3 in DNA: TGTGCCAGCAGCTTAGACAGCGGGGCAACCCAGTACTTC. The chain has TRBV7-9 and TRBJ2-5, with 7 bases matching TRBD2. CDR3 length: 13 amino acids. V dropped 1 base and J dropped 8; count of bases not matched to a gene: 4. Per the germline V gene, CDR1 is SEHNR and CDR2 is FQNEAQ (reference sequence).